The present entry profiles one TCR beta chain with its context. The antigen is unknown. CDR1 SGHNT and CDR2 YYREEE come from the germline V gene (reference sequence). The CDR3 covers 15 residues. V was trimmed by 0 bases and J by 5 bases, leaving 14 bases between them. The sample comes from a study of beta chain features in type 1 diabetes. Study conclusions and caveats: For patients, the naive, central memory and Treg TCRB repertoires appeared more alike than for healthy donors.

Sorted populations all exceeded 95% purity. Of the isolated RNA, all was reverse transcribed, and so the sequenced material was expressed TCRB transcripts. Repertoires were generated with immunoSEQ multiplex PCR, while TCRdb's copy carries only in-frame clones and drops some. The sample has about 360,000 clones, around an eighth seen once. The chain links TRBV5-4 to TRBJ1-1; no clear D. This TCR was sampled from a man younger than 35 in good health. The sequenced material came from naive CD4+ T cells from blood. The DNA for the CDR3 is TGTGCCAGCAGCTTGGGGACTCCCCAGCAGACTGAAGCTTTCTTT. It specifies CASSLGTPQQTEAFF.